These 32 T cell receptor beta chains were sequenced from one sample in a study of identical twins. TCRdb recomputed calls from the 5' RACE reads with MiXCR, one row per CDR3 protein. Of around 650,000 distinct CDR3 sequences detected, about 7% appear once; the ten largest clones hold 1.6%. The same data also went into a second study, on yellow fever vaccine responses in identical twins.

Sequences were obtained from PBMCs. The receptors stem from a woman in her late teens or twenties in good health.

In this sample, this clonotype turned up many times. V gene TRBV6-6 combines with J gene TRBJ2-7, with 8 bases matching TRBD2. The CDR3 contains 13 residues. V dropped 2 bases and J dropped 3; count of bases not matched to a gene: 0. CDR1 and CDR2 (germline): MNHNY, SVGAGI (reference sequence). The CDR3 loop is CASSYGTSYEQYV. In DNA form, the CDR3 reads TGTGCCAGCAGTTACGGGACTAGCTACGAGCAGTACGTC.

This chain joins TRBV13 and TRBJ2-1; D gene ambiguous. CDR1 and CDR2 (germline): PRHDT, FYEKMQ (reference sequence). There are 13 residues in the CDR3. V gave up 10 bases and J gave up 5 bases, with 15 bases separating them. The chain's CDR3 is CAMSPGHNNEQFF. CDR3 sequence (DNA): TGTGCCATGAGCCCCGGGCACAACAATGAGCAGTTCTTC.

J is TRBJ2-4 and V is TRBV2; TRBD2 might be the D (6 bases). Germline CDR1 is SNHLY and CDR2 is FYNNEI. The V and J ends lost 3 bases and 0 bases respectively, with 12 bases between them. CDR3 length: 16 amino acids. The CDR3 region is CASSEGGGIAKNIQYF. The CDR3 DNA reads as TGTGCCAGCAGTGAGGGAGGAGGGATAGCCAAAAACATTCAGTACTTC.

The chain uses TRBV9 and TRBJ1-1; D ambiguous. The germline gives CDR1 SGDLS, CDR2 YYNGEE. V lost 3 bases and J lost 0, with 12 bases in between. This CDR3 is 15 amino acids long. CDR3 nucleotides: TGTGCCAGCAGCGAAGGACTGACTTTGAACACTGAAGCTTTCTTT. Protein: CASSEGLTLNTEAFF.

This clonotype came up many times. This chain joins TRBV7-9 and TRBJ2-7, with 7 positions matching TRBD1. Trimming removed 6 bases from V and 0 bases from J; junction bases left unmatched: 2. This CDR3 has 13 amino acids. Per the germline V gene, CDR1 is SEHNR and CDR2 is FQNEAQ (reference sequence). CDR3 DNA: TGTGCCAGCAGTTGGGACAGCTCCTACGAGCAGTACTTC. Amino acids: CASSWDSSYEQYF.

This clonotype has ten or more counts. V and J are TRBV7-9 and TRBJ2-3; 7 bases align to TRBD1. V was clipped by 5 bases and J by 1 base; unmatched bases: 6. Germline values: CDR1 SEHNR, CDR2 FQNEAQ (reference sequence). The CDR3 covers 15 residues. The CDR3 DNA follows: TGTGCCAGCAGCCCCTCTCAGGGGGGCACAGATACGCAGTATTTT. This encodes CASSPSQGGTDTQYF.

This clonotype was detected many times. This chain joins TRBV6-5 and TRBJ2-7, with TRBD2 matching 7 bases. V was clipped by 1 base and J by 1 base; unmatched bases: 4. Germline V lookup: CDR1 MNHEY, CDR2 SVGAGI. The CDR3 spans 15 residues. The CDR3 nucleotides read TGTGCCAGCAGTTACTATTCGGGGGGTTCCTACGAGCAGTACTTC. It yields the protein CASSYYSGGSYEQYF.

In this sample, this clonotype turned up a few times. The CDR3: CASSQDLTGNTGELFF. CDR3 nucleotide sequence: TGCGCCAGCAGCCAAGATCTAACGGGAAACACCGGGGAGCTGTTTTTT. The chain links TRBV4-1 to TRBJ2-2; tentative D call: TRBD2 (5 bases). CDR3 length: 16 residues. Between the trimmed V and J ends, which lost 0 bases and 2 bases, there was a span of 10 bases. Germline V gene sequence: CDR1 MGHRA, CDR2 YSYEKL.

This clonotype came up a few times. V is TRBV28 and J is TRBJ2-7; TRBD2 agrees at 12 bases. The V segment lost 1 base and the J segment 4 bases; nucleotides outside the gene matches: 8. The CDR3 runs 17 residues. CDR1 and CDR2 from the germline V gene are MDHEN and SYDVKM. In nucleotides, the CDR3 is TGTGCCAGCAGTTTATCAGGAGCTAGCGGGAGGGCTTACGAGCAGTACTTC. Its translation: CASSLSGASGRAYEQYF.

This clonotype turned up a few times. This rearrangement joins TRBV5-4 to TRBJ2-7; D possibly corresponds to TRBD1 (5 bases). The CDR3 runs 18 residues. V was cut by 2 bases and J by 0 bases, with 21 bases left in between. Looked up from germline, CDR1 is SGHNT and CDR2 is YYREEE (reference sequence). The CDR3 sequence: CASSFLLSGAVSSYEQYF. The DNA of the CDR3 is TGTGCCAGCAGCTTCTTACTTTCTGGGGCGGTAAGCTCCTACGAGCAGTACTTC.

At least ten counts were recorded for this clonotype. This rearrangement joins TRBV14 to TRBJ2-1; maybe TRBD1 (6 bases). The CDR3 spans 16 residues. The germline gives CDR1 SGHDN, CDR2 FVKESK. V lost 4 bases, J lost 0 bases, and 13 bases lay in between. Here the CDR3 reads CASSPGTLSSYNEQFF. Here the CDR3 DNA reads TGTGCCAGCAGCCCTGGGACACTGAGCTCCTACAATGAGCAGTTCTTC.

A few counts support this clonotype. The chain uses TRBV28 and TRBJ1-2; tentative D call: TRBD1 (6 bases). The CDR3 length is 16 residues. The V gene's germline CDR1 is MDHEN and CDR2 SYDVKM. V lost 4 bases to trimming and J lost 3 bases, with 18 bases between them. CDR3 residues: CASSSTGQSGDYGYTF. The CDR3 DNA follows: TGTGCCAGCAGTTCTACCGGACAGTCTGGGGACTATGGCTACACCTTC.

The J gene is TRBJ2-3, the V gene TRBV12-3 or TRBV12-4; 12 nucleotides align to TRBD2. Germline trimming cut 4 bases from V and 9 bases from J; bases unmatched to any gene: 11. This CDR3 is 16 amino acids long. The CDR3 DNA is TGTGCCAGCAGTTCCCCCGTGACTAGCGGGAGCCCAACGCAGTATTTT. It specifies CASSSPVTSGSPTQYF.

This clonotype has more than one count but fewer than ten. The rearrangement joins TRBV20-1 to TRBJ1-2; 8 positions match TRBD1. J was trimmed by 4 bases and V by 4 bases; bases with no gene match: 5. The CDR3 has 13 residues. Germline values: CDR1 DFQATT, CDR2 SNEGSKA (reference sequence). CDR3 in amino acids: CSATTGVGYGYTF. CDR3 nucleotide sequence: TGCAGTGCTACGACAGGGGTTGGCTATGGCTACACCTTC.

CDR3 nucleotide sequence: TGTGCCAGCAAAGGGACAAATAACTATGGCTACACCTTC. Translation: CASKGTNNYGYTF. The rearrangement joins TRBV6-1 to TRBJ1-2; D might be TRBD1 (6 bases). The CDR3 has 13 amino acids. The V gene lost 7 bases and the J gene lost 1 base, with 10 bases spanning the gap. Germline lookup yields CDR1 MNHNS and CDR2 SASEGT.

This chain joins TRBV2 and TRBJ2-1; 10 bases match TRBD2. Germline assignment: CDR1 SNHLY and CDR2 FYNNEI. The V gene end was trimmed by 4 bases and the J gene end by 1 base; junction bases not matched to a gene: 4. This CDR3 is built from 16 residues. CDR3 protein: CASSAQAGGSYNEQFF. In DNA, the CDR3 is TGTGCCAGCAGTGCCCAAGCGGGAGGGTCCTACAATGAGCAGTTCTTC.

This clonotype was detected only a few times. This chain uses TRBV20-1 with TRBJ1-1, with 9 positions matching TRBD1. The CDR3 is 18 amino acids. Germline V gene lookup returns CDR1 DFQATT and CDR2 SNEGSKA (reference sequence). V was pared by 1 base and J by 0 bases, with 12 bases of the junction left unmatched. The DNA for the CDR3 is TGCAGTGCTAGAGGGGGTTTTGGGACAGGGATCATGAACACTGAAGCTTTCTTT. As protein: CSARGGFGTGIMNTEAFF.

The V call is TRBV12-3 or TRBV12-4, the J call TRBJ2-5; TRBD1 matches 8 bases. After removal of 6 bases from V and 5 bases from J, the junction contained 11 bases not matched to a gene. The CDR3 spans 15 residues. CDR3 region: CASRPQGASRETQYF. CDR3 DNA: TGTGCCAGCAGACCCCAGGGGGCCTCTAGGGAGACCCAGTACTTC.

This clonotype was detected a few times. The V call is TRBV7-8, the J call TRBJ1-1; the D gene is possibly TRBD1 (5 bases). This CDR3 is 15 amino acids long. V was trimmed by 5 bases and J by 2 bases, leaving 15 bases between them. Germline V gives CDR1 SGHVS, CDR2 FQNEAQ. The CDR3: CASSERRAYNTEAFF. The CDR3 nucleotides read TGTGCCAGCAGCGAACGCAGGGCGTATAACACTGAAGCTTTCTTT.

In its sample, this clonotype was seen a few times. The chain uses TRBV18 and TRBJ2-5, with D possibly being TRBD1 or TRBD2 (5 bases each). The CDR3 has 14 amino acids. CDR1 KGHSH and CDR2 LQKENI come from the germline V gene. V lost 0 bases to trimming and J lost 5 bases, with 10 bases between them. CDR3 in amino acids: CASSPPGPLETQYF. CDR3 bases: TGTGCCAGCTCACCACCGGGACCTCTGGAGACCCAGTACTTC.

The chain joins TRBV7-3 to TRBJ2-6; D gene uncertain. Trimming took 0 bases from V and 3 from J, leaving 21 bases between them. Germline V gives CDR1 SGHTA, CDR2 FQGTGA. CDR3 length equals 20 residues. DNA for the CDR3: TGTGCCAGCAGCTTAACCCCGCGGCTGGCCACACCTTTTGGGGCCAACGTCCTGACTTTC. It specifies CASSLTPRLATPFGANVLTF.

This clonotype was observed many times. The chain is built from TRBV10-3 and TRBJ2-7, with D possibly being TRBD1 (6 bases). CDR1 and CDR2 from the germline V gene are ENHRY and SYGVKD. This CDR3 region has 16 residues. Trimming cost V 2 bases and J 7 bases, with 21 bases left between them. The CDR3 DNA follows: TGTGCCATCAGTGAGCCCACGCAGGGGCCACATAAGGAGCAGTACTTC. Translation: CAISEPTQGPHKEQYF.

This clonotype showed up just a few times. The chain is built from TRBV7-9 and TRBJ2-1; D is uncertain. The CDR3 extends over 15 amino acids. Per the germline V gene, CDR1 is SEHNR and CDR2 is FQNEAQ (reference sequence). Trimming took 5 bases from V and 0 from J, leaving 11 bases between them. The CDR3 sequence is CASSVKLLSYNEQFF. The CDR3 DNA follows: TGTGCCAGCAGCGTAAAACTCCTCTCCTACAATGAGCAGTTCTTC.

The rearrangement uses TRBV5-1 and TRBJ2-5, with 7 bases identical to TRBD2. With V trimmed by 3 bases and J by 1 base, 3 bases remained unmatched. This CDR3 region has 14 residues. The germline CDR1 and CDR2 sequences are SGHRS and YFSETQ. DNA for the CDR3: TGCGCCAGCAGCTATGGACTAGTCCAAGAGACCCAGTACTTC. Translation: CASSYGLVQETQYF.

V and J are TRBV2 and TRBJ2-7, with D possibly matching TRBD1 (7 bases). With 7 bases removed from V and 3 bases from J, the gap between germline ends came to 13 bases. The CDR3 contains 13 residues. The V gene's germline CDR1 is SNHLY and CDR2 FYNNEI. CDR3 region: CASMAGGGYEQYF. As DNA, the CDR3 is TGTGCCAGCATGGCAGGGGGAGGCTACGAGCAGTACTTC.

This clonotype was observed at least ten times. The V and J genes are TRBV7-9 and TRBJ1-1; 7 bases are shared with TRBD1. The CDR3 runs 13 residues. Per germline, CDR1 SEHNR and CDR2 FQNEAQ (reference sequence). V lost 1 base, J lost 6 bases, and 2 bases stayed unmatched. CDR3: CASSLGQGSEAFF. The CDR3 DNA reads TGTGCCAGCAGCTTAGGACAGGGATCTGAAGCTTTCTTT.

This clonotype was counted a few times. V and J are TRBV15 and TRBJ2-3; perhaps TRBD1 as D (6 bases). Germline values: CDR1 LNHNV, CDR2 YYDKDF (reference sequence). The V gene lost 3 bases and the J gene lost 0 bases, with 10 bases spanning the gap. The CDR3 has 15 residues. The CDR3 reads CATSSGQPSTDTQYF. The CDR3, as DNA: TGTGCCACCAGCAGTGGACAGCCTAGCACAGATACGCAGTATTTT.

The V call is TRBV10-2, the J call TRBJ1-1; 9 nucleotides align to TRBD1. The CDR3 totals 13 residues. J lost 6 bases, V lost 4 bases, and 3 bases had no gene match. CDR1 WSHSY and CDR2 SAAADI come from the germline V gene. The CDR3 nucleotides read TGCGCCAGCAGTGGGTGGACAGGGGCTGAAGCTTTCTTT. It translates to CASSGWTGAEAFF.

This clonotype was detected ten times or more. The rearrangement uses TRBV5-1 and TRBJ1-2; tentatively, D is TRBD1 (5 bases). Germline CDR1 SGHRS, CDR2 YFSETQ. This CDR3 has 13 amino acids. The V end was cut by 0 bases, the J end by 4 bases, with 7 bases between. CDR3 bases: TGCGCCAGCAGCTTGGAGGGACCCTATGGCTACACCTTC. It codes for CASSLEGPYGYTF.

The rearrangement links TRBV10-3 to TRBJ2-6, with a weak D call TRBD1 (5 bases). The CDR3 consists of 20 residues. The V end was cut by 0 bases, the J end by 5 bases, with 23 bases between. CDR1 and CDR2 (germline): ENHRY, SYGVKD. CDR3 in DNA: TGTGCCATCAGTGAGTCGCTGAGGTTCCGATCGACAGAACGGGCCAACGTCCTGACTTTC. It codes for CAISESLRFRSTERANVLTF.

This chain links TRBV2 with TRBJ1-1; 8 bases agree with TRBD1. CDR1 and CDR2 from the germline V gene are SNHLY and FYNNEI. Losses at the gene ends were 9 bases for V and 7 bases for J; bases not matched to a gene: 10. This CDR3 is 13 amino acids long. This CDR3 reads CARRGQGESEAFF. The CDR3, as DNA: TGTGCCAGGAGAGGACAGGGAGAAAGTGAAGCTTTCTTT.

This clonotype occurred a few times. The J gene is TRBJ2-5, the V gene TRBV12-3 or TRBV12-4; TRBD1 might be the D (6 bases). This CDR3 is built from 13 residues. V lost 6 bases to trimming and J lost 4 bases, with 12 bases between them. This CDR3 reads CASRDSWGETQYF. CDR3 in DNA: TGTGCCAGCAGGGACAGTTGGGGAGAGACCCAGTACTTC.